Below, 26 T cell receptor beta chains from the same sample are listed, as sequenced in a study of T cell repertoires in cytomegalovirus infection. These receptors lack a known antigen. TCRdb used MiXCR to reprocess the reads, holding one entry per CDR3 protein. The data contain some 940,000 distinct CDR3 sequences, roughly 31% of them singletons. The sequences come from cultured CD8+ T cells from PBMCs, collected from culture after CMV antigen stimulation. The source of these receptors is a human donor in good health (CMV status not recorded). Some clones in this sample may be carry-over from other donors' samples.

The CDR3 protein is CASSLIGQGGMNTEAFF. The CDR3 DNA is TGTGCCAGCAGCTTAATAGGGCAGGGTGGGATGAACACTGAAGCTTTCTTT. The chain employs TRBV7-2 and TRBJ1-1; D might be TRBD1 (5 bases). The CDR3 totals 17 residues. V was pared by 2 bases and J by 0 bases, with 16 bases between. Germline V CDR1 and CDR2: SGHTA, FQGNSA.

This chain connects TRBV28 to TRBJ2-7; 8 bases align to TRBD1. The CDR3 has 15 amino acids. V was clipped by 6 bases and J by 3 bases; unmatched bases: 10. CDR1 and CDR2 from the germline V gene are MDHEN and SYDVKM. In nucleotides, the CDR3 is TGTGCCAGCAGGGGTAACCGGGACAGGTACTACGAGCAGTACGTC. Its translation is CASRGNRDRYYEQYV.

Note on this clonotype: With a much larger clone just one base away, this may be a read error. The CDR3 nucleotides are TGTGCCAGCAGCCTGCCGAGCCCCTACAATGAGCAGTTCTTC. Its protein product is CASSLPSPYNEQFF. This chain joins TRBV7-8 and TRBJ2-1, with no clear D. Germline V gene lookup returns CDR1 SGHVS and CDR2 FQNEAQ. This CDR3 has 14 amino acids. Trimming removed 5 bases at V and 2 bases at J, with 10 bases between.

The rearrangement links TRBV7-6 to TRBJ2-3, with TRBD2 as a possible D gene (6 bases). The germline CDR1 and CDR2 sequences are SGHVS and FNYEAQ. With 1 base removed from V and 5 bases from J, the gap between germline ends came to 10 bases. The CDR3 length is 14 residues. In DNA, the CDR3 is TGTGCCAGCAGCTTAGGCGGGGTTGGAGATACGCAGTATTTT. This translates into CASSLGGVGDTQYF.

The CDR3 sequence: CASSSTIGGNEQFF. CDR3 coding DNA: TGTGCCAGCAGTTCCACGATTGGGGGTAATGAGCAGTTCTTC. The V and J genes are TRBV27 and TRBJ2-1; D possibly uses TRBD1 or TRBD2 (5 bases each). The V end was cut by 4 bases, the J end by 7 bases, with 14 bases between. There are 14 residues in the CDR3. Germline assignment: CDR1 MNHEY and CDR2 SMNVEV (reference sequence).

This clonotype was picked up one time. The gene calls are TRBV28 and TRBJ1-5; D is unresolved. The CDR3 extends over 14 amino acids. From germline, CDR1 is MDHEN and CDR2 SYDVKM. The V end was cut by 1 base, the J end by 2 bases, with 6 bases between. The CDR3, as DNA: TGTGCCAGCAGTTTATTTTACGGCAATCAGCCCCAGCATTTT. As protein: CASSLFYGNQPQHF.

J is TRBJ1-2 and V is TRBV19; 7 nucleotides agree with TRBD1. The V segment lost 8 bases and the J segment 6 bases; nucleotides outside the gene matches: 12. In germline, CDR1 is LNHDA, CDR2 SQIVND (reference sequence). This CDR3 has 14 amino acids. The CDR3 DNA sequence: TGTGCCAGTGGAATAGGGGGCAATTCGGATGGCTACACCTTC. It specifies CASGIGGNSDGYTF.

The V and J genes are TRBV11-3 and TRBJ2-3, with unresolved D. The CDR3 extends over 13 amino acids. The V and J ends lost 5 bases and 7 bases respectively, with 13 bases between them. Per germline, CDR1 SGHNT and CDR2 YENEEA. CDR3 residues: CASSHRGANTQYF. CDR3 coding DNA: TGTGCCAGCAGCCACCGCGGCGCAAATACGCAGTATTTT.

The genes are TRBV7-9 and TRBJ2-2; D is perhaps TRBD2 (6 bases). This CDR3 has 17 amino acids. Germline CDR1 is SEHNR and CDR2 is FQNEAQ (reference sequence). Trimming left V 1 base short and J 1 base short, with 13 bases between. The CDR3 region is CASSLGPGGVNTGELFF. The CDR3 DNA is TGTGCCAGCAGCTTAGGGCCCGGGGGAGTGAACACCGGGGAGCTGTTTTTT.

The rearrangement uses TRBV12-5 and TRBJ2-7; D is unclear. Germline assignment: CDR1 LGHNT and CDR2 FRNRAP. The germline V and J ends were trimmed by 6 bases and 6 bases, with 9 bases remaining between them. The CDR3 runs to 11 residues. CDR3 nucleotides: TGTGCTAGTGGCCCAGAATTCGAGCAGTACTTC. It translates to CASGPEFEQYF. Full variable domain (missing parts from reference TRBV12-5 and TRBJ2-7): DARVTQTPRHKVTEMGQEVTMRCQPILGHNTVFWYRQTMMQGLELLAYFRNRAPLDDSGMPKDRFSAEMPDATLATLKIQPSEPRDSAVYFCASGPEFEQYFGPGTRLTVT.

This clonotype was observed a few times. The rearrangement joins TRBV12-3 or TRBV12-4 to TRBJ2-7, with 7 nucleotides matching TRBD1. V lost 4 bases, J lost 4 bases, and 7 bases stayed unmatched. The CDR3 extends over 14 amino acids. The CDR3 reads CASSSDRDPYEQYF. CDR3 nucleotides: TGTGCCAGCAGTTCCGACAGGGATCCATACGAGCAGTACTTC.

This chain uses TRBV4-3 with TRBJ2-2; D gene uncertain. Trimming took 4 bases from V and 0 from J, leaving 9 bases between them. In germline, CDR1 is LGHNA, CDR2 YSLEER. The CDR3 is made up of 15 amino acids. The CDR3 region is CASSPRATNTGELFF. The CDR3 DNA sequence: TGCGCCAGCAGCCCACGGGCAACGAACACCGGGGAGCTGTTTTTT.

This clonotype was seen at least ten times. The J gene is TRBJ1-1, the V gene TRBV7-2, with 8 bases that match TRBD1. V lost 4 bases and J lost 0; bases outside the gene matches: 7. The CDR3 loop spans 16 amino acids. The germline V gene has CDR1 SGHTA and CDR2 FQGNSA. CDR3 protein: CASSWAGGAVNTEAFF. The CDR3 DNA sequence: TGTGCCAGCAGCTGGGCAGGGGGCGCAGTGAACACTGAAGCTTTCTTT.

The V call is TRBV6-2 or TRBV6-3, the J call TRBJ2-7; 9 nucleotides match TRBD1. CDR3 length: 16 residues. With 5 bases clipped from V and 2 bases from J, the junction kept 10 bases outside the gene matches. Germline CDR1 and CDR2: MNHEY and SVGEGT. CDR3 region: CASSGWTGATPYEQYV. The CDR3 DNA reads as TGTGCCAGCAGTGGTTGGACAGGGGCCACCCCCTACGAGCAGTACGTC.

The CDR3 sequence: CASSGTTMNTEAFF. In DNA form, the CDR3 reads TGTGCCAGCAGCGGGACAACAATGAACACTGAAGCTTTCTTT. The chain joins TRBV12-3 or TRBV12-4 to TRBJ1-1; D may be TRBD1 (6 bases). The CDR3 extends over 14 amino acids. Trimming left V 6 bases short and J 0 bases short, with 11 bases between.

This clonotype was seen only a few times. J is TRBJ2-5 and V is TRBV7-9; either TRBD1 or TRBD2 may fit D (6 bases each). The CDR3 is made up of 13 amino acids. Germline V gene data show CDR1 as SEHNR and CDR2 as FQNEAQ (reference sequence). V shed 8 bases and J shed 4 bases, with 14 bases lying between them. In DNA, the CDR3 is TGTGCCAGCGCCAAGGGGGGCTCAGAGACCCAGTACTTC. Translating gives CASAKGGSETQYF.

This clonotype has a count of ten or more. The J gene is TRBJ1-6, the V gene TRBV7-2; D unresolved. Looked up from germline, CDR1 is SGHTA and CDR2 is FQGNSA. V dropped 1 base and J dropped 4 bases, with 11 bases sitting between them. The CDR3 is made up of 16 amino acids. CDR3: CASSLGDGPYNSPLHF. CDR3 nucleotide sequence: TGTGCCAGCAGCTTAGGAGACGGCCCTTATAATTCACCCCTCCACTTT.

CDR3 sequence: CASSSTSLGGLTSTDTQYF. The CDR3 DNA sequence: TGTGCCAGCAGTTCGACTAGCTTGGGTGGGCTTACATCCACAGATACGCAGTATTTT. The V call is TRBV12-3 or TRBV12-4, the J call TRBJ2-3; the match to TRBD2 covers 7 bases. There are 19 residues in the CDR3. V was clipped by 4 bases and J by 2 bases; unmatched bases: 18.

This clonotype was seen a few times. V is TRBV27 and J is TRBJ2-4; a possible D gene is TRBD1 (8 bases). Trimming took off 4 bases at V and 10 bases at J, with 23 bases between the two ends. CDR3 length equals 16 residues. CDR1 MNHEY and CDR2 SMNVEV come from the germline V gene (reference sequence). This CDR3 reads CASSSDREGVLGIQYF. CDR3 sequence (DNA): TGTGCCAGCAGTTCGGACAGGGAGGGGGTTCTTGGGATTCAGTACTTC.

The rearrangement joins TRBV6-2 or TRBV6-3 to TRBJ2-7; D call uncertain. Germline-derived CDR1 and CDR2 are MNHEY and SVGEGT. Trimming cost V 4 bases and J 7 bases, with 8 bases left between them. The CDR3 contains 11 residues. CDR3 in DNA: TGTGCCAGCAGTTCCCACGTGGAGCAGTACTTC. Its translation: CASSSHVEQYF.

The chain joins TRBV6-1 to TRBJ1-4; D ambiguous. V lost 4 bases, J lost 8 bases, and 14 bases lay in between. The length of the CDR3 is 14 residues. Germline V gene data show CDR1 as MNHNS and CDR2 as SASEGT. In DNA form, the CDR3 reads TGTGCCAGCAGTGCCCAAGACGACTGGGAAAAACTGTTTTTT. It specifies CASSAQDDWEKLFF.

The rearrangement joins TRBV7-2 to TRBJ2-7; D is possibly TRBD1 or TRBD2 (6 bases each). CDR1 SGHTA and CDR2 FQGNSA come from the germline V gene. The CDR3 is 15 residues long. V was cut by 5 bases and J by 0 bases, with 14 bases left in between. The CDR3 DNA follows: TGTGCCAGCAGCCTTGAGAGGGGGGTCTCCTACGAGCAGTACTTC. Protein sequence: CASSLERGVSYEQYF. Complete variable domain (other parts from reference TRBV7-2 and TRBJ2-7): GAGVSQSPSNKVTEKGKDVELRCDPISGHTALYWYRQSLGQGLEFLIYFQGNSAPDKSGLPSDRFSAERTGGSVSTLTIQRTQQEDSAVYLCASSLERGVSYEQYFGPGTRLTVT.

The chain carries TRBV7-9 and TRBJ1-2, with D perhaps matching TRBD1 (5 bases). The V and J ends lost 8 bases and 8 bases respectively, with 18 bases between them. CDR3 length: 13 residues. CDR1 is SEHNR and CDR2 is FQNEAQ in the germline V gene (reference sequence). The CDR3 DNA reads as TGTGCCAGCGAGGGGACCGAGAGGGAGGGCTACACCTTC. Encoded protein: CASEGTEREGYTF. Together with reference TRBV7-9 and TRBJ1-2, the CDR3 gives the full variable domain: DTGVSQNPRHKITKRGQNVTFRCDPISEHNRLYWYRQTLGQGPEFLTYFQNEAQLEKSRLLSDRFSAERPKGSFSTLEIQRTEQGDSAMYLCASEGTEREGYTFGSGTRLTVV.

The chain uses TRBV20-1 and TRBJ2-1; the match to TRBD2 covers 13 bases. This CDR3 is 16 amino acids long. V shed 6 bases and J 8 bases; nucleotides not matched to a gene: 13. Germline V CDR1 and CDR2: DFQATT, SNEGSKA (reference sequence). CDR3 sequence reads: CSAKSITSGGAHEQFF. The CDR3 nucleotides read TGCAGTGCCAAATCGATCACTAGCGGGGGGGCACATGAGCAGTTCTTC.

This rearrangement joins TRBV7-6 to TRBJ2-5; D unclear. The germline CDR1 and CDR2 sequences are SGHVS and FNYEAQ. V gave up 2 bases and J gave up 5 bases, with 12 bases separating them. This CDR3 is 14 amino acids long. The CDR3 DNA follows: TGTGCCAGCAGCTTAAGATCGGGTTGGGAGACCCAGTACTTC. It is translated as CASSLRSGWETQYF.

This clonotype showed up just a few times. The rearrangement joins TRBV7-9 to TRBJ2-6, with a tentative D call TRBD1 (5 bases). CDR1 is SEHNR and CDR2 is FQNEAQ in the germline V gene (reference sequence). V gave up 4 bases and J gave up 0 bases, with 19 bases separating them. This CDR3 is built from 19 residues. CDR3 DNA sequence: TGTGCCAGCAGCTCCCCGACAGAGACCGATTTCTCTGGGGCCAACGTCCTGACTTTC. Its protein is CASSSPTETDFSGANVLTF.